Listed here are 2 T cell receptor beta chains from one sample, sequenced in a study of T cells in localized non-small cell lung cancer. Sequenced by immunoSEQ multiplex PCR; TCRdb stores in-frame clones only, minus some. The sample carries about 25,000 clones, 70% to 90% recorded once. The source was peripheral blood, collected before any cancer treatment. The origin of the receptors is a female donor older than 55 with stage I lung adenocarcinoma.

The rearrangement links TRBV7-3 to TRBJ2-5; TRBD2 is a possible D gene (6 bases). This CDR3 has 15 amino acids. V was clipped by 7 bases and J by 2 bases, with 17 bases between them. Germline-derived CDR1 and CDR2 are SGHTA and FQGTGA. CDR3 DNA: TGTGCCAGCACCCTAGGAAGCGGGCCTCAAGAGACCCAGTACTTC. This translates into CASTLGSGPQETQYF.

This chain joins TRBV7-9 and TRBJ2-7; 10 nucleotides align to TRBD2. Trimming cost V 0 bases and J 4 bases; bases outside gene matches: 3. From germline, CDR1 is SEHNR and CDR2 FQNEAQ (reference sequence). This CDR3 contains 15 residues. CDR3 in amino acids: CASSLAETSGYEQYF. DNA for the CDR3: TGTGCCAGCAGCTTAGCGGAGACTAGCGGGTACGAGCAGTACTTC.